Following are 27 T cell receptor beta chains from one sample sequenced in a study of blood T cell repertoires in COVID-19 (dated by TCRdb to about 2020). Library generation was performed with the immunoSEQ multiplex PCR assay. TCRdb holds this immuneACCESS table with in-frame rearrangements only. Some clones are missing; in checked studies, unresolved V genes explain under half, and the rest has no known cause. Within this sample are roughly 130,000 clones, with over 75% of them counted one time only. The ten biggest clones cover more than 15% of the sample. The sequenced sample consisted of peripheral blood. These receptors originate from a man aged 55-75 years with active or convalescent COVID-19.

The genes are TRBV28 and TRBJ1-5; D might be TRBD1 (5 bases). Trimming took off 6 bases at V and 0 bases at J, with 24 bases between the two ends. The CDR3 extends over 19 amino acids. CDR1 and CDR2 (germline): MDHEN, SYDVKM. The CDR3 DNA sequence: TGTGCCAGCAGGCGAGATTCTTCGACAGTCTCTGTTAGCAATCAGCCCCAGCATTTT. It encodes CASRRDSSTVSVSNQPQHF.

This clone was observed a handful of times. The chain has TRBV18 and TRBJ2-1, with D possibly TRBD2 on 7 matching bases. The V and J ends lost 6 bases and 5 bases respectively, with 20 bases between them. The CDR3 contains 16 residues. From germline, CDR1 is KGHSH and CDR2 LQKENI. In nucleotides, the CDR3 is TGTGCCAGCTCGGACCCAGGGGAGGGCGGAAACAATGAGCAGTTCTTC. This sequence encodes CASSDPGEGGNNEQFF.

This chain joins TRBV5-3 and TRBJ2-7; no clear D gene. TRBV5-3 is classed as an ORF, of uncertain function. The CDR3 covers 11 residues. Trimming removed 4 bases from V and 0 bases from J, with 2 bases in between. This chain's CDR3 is CARSHSYEQYF. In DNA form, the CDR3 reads TGTGCCAGAAGCCACTCCTACGAGCAGTACTTC.

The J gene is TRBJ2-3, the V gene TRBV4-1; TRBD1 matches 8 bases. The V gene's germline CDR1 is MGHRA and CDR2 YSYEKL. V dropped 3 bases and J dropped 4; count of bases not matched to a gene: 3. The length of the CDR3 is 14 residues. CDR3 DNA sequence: TGCGCCAGCAGCCACGGACAGGGCCCAGATACGCAGTATTTT. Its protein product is CASSHGQGPDTQYF.

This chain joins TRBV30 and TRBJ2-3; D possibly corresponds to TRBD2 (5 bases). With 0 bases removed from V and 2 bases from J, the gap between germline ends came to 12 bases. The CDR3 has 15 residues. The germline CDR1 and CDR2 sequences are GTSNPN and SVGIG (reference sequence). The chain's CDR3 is CAWSVPSGVTDTQYF. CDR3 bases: TGTGCCTGGAGTGTACCGAGCGGCGTCACAGATACGCAGTATTTT.

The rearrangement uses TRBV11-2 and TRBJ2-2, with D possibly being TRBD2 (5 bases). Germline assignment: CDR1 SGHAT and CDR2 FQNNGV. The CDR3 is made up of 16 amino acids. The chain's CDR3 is CAHGSRLARNTGELFF. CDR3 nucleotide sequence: TGTGCTCACGGGTCACGGCTAGCCAGGAACACCGGGGAGCTGTTTTTT.

CDR3 nucleotide sequence: TGTGCCAGCTCATCAACCGCGAGACTAGCCAACAATGAGCAGTTCTTC. Protein product: CASSSTARLANNEQFF. V and J are TRBV18 and TRBJ2-1, with 7 bases lining up with TRBD2. V dropped 5 bases and J dropped 5; count of bases not matched to a gene: 12. The CDR3 loop spans 16 amino acids. The germline V gene has CDR1 KGHSH and CDR2 LQKENI.

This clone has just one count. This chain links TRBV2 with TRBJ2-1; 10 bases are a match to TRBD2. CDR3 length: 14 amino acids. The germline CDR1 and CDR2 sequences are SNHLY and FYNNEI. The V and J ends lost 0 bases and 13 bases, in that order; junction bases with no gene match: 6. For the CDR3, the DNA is TGTGCCAGCAGTGAAGCGCGTCTAGCGGGAGTTCAGTTCTTC. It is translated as CASSEARLAGVQFF.

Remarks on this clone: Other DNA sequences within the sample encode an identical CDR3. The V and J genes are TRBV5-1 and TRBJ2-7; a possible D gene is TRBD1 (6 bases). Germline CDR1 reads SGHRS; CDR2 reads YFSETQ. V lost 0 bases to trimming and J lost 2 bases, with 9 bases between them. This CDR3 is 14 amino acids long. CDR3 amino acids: CASSLATGPYEQYF. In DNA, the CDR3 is TGCGCCAGCAGCTTGGCGACAGGCCCCTACGAGCAGTACTTC.

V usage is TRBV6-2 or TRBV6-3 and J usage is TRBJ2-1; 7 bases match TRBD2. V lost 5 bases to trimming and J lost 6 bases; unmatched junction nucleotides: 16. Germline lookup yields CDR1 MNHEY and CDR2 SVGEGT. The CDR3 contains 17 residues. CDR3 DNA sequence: TGTGCCAGCAGTAGGAAGGGAGGGGCTAGCCCGATCAATGAGCAGTTCTTC. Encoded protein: CASSRKGGASPINEQFF.

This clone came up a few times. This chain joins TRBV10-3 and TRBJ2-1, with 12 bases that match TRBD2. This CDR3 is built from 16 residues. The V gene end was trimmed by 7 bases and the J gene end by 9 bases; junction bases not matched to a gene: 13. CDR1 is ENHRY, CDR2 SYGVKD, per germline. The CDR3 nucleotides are TGTGCCATCACCCCCGGACTAGCGGGAAAAATGATTGAGCAGTTCTTC. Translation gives CAITPGLAGKMIEQFF.

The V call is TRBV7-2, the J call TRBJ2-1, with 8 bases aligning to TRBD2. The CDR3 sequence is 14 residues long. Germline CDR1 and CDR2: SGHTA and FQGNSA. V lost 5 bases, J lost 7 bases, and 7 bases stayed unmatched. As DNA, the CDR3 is TGTGCCAGCAGCGTCGGGGGGGCTAGTAATGAGCAGTTCTTC. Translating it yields CASSVGGASNEQFF.

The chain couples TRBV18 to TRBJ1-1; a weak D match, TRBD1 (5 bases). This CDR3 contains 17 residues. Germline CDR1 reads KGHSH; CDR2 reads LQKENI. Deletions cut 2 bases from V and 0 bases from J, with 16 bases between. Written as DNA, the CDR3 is TGTGCCAGCTCACCAGGGATCGCGGGGCTTTTGAACACTGAAGCTTTCTTT. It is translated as CASSPGIAGLLNTEAFF.

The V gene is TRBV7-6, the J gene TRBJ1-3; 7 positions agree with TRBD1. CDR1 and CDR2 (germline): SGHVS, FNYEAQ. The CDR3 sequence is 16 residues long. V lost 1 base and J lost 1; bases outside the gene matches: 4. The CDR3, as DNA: TGTGCCAGCAGCTTAGGGACAGGAAGTTCTGGAAACACCATATATTTT. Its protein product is CASSLGTGSSGNTIYF.

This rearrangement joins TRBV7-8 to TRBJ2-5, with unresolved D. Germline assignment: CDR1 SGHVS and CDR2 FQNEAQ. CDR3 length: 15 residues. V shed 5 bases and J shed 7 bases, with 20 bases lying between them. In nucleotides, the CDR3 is TGTGCCAGCAGCGCCCCCACGTCCGGGTCTGGGACCCAGTACTTC. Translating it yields CASSAPTSGSGTQYF.

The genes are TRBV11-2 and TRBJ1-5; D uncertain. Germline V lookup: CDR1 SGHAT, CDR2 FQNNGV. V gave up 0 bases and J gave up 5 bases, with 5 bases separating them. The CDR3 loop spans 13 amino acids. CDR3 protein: CASSLERDQPQHF. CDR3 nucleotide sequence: TGTGCCAGCAGCTTAGAAAGAGATCAGCCCCAGCATTTT.

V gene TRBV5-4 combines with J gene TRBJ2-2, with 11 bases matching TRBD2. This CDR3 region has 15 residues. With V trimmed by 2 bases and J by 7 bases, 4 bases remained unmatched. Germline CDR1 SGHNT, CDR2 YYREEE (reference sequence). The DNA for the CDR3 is TGTGCCAGCAGCTTCACTAGCGGGAGAGGCGGGGAGCTGTTTTTT. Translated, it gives CASSFTSGRGGELFF.

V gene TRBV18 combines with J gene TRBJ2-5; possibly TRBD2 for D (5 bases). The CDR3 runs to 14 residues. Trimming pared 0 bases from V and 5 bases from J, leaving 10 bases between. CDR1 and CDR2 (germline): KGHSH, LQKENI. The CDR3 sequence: CASSPPRVGETQYF. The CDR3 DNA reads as TGTGCCAGCTCACCACCGAGGGTCGGGGAGACCCAGTACTTC. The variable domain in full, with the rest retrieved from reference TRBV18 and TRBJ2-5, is NAGVMQNPRHLVRRRGQEARLRCSPMKGHSHVYWYRQLPEEGLKFMVYLQKENIIDESGMPKERFSAEFPKEGPSILRIQQVVRGDSAAYFCASSPPRVGETQYFGPGTRLLVL.

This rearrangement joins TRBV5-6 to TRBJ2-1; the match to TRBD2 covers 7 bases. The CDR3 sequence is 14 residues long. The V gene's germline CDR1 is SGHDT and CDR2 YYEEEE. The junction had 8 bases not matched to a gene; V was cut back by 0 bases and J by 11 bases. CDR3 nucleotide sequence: TGTGCCAGCAGCTTGGCCGGGGTTAGCGGGCAGCAGTTCTTC. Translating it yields CASSLAGVSGQQFF.

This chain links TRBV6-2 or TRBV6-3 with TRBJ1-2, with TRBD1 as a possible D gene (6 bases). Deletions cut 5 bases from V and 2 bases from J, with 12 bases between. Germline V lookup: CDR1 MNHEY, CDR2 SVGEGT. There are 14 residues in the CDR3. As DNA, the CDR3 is TGTGCCAGCAGTGCGTACCAGGGGAACTATGGCTACACCTTC. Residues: CASSAYQGNYGYTF.

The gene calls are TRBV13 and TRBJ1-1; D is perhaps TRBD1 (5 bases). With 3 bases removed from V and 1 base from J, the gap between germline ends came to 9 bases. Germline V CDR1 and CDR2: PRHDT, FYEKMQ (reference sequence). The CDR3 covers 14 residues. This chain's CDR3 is CASSFRGTNTEAFF. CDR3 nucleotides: TGTGCCAGCAGCTTTCGGGGGACGAACACTGAAGCTTTCTTT.

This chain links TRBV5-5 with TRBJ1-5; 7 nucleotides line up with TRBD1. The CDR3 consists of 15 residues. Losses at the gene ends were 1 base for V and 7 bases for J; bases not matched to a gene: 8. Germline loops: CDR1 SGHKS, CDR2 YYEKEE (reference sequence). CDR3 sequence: CASSLMAGGMQPQHF. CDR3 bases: TGTGCCAGCAGCTTGATGGCAGGGGGGATGCAGCCCCAGCATTTT.

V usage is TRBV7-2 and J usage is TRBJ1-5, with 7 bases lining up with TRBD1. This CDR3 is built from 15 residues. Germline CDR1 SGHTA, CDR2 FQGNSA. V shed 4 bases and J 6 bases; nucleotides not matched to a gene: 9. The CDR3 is CASSSYTGAAQPQHF. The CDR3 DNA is TGTGCCAGCAGCTCATACACAGGGGCGGCTCAGCCCCAGCATTTT.

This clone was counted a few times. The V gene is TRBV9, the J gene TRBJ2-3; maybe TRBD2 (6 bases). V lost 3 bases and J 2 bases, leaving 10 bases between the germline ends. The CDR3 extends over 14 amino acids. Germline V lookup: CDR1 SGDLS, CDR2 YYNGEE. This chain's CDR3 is CASSASGVTDTQYF. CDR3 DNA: TGTGCCAGCAGCGCTTCGGGAGTCACAGATACGCAGTATTTT.

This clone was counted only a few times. The CDR3 reads CASSPSQGVSTEAFF. The CDR3 DNA reads as TGTGCCAGCAGTCCATCACAGGGGGTAAGCACTGAAGCTTTCTTT. The chain is built from TRBV27 and TRBJ1-1, with 8 bases that match TRBD1. CDR3 length: 15 amino acids. The ends lost 5 bases at V and 4 bases at J; junction bases unmatched: 9. The germline CDR1 and CDR2 sequences are MNHEY and SMNVEV (reference sequence).

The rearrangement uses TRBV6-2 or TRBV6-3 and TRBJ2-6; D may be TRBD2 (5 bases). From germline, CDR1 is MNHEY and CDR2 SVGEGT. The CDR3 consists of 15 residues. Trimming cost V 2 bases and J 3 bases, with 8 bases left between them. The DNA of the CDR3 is TGTGCCAGCAGTTACCGGGGAGATGGGGCCAACGTCCTGACTTTC. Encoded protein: CASSYRGDGANVLTF.

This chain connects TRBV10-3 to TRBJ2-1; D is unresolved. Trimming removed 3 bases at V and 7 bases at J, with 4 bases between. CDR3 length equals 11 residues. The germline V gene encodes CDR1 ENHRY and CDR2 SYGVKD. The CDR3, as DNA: TGTGCCATCAGTGACACTAATGAGCAGTTCTTC. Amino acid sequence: CAISDTNEQFF.